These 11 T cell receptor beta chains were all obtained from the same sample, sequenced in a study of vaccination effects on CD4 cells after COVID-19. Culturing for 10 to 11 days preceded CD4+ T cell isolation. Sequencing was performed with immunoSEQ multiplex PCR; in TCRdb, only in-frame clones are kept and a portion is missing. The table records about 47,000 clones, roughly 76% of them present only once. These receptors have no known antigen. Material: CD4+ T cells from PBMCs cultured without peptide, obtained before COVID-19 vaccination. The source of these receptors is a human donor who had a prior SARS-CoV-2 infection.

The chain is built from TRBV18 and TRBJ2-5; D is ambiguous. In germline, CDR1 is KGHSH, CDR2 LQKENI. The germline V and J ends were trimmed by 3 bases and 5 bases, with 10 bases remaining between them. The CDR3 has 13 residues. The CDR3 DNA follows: TGTGCCAGCTCACCCTCTCTTTCGGAGACCCAGTACTTC. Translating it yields CASSPSLSETQYF.

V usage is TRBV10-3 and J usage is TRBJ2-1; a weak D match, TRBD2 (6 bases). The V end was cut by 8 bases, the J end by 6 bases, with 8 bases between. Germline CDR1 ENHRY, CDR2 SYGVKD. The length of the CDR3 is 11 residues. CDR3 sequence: CAIGGGNEQFF. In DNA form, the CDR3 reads TGTGCCATCGGGGGAGGCAATGAGCAGTTCTTC.

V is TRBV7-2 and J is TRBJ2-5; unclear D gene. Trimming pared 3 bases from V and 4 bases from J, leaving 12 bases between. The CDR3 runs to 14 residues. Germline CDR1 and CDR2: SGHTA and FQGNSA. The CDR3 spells CASSLFNGRETQYF. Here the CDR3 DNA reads TGTGCCAGCAGCTTGTTCAATGGTAGAGAGACCCAGTACTTC.

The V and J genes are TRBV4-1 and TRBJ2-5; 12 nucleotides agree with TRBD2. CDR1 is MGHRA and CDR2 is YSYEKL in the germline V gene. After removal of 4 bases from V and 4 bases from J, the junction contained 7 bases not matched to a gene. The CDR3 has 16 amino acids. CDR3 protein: CASSLTSGGPPETQYF. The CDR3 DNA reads TGCGCCAGCAGCCTAACTAGCGGGGGGCCGCCAGAGACCCAGTACTTC.

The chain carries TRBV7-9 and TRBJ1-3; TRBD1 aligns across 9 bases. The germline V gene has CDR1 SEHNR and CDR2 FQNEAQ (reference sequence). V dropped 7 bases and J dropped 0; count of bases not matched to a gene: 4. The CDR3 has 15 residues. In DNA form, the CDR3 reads TGTGCCAGCATGAACAGGGGGCTCTCTGGAAACACCATATATTTT. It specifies CASMNRGLSGNTIYF.

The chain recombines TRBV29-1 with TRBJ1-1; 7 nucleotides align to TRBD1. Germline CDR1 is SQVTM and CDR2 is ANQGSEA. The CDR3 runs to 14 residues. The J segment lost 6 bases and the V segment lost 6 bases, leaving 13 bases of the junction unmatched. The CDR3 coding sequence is TGCAGCGTAGGGCCGCATACAGGGGCCCCTGAAGCTTTCTTT. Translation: CSVGPHTGAPEAFF.

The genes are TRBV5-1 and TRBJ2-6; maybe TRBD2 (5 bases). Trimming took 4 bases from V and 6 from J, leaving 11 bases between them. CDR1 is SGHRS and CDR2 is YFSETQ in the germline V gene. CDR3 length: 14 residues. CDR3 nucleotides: TGCGCCAGCAGCGGCGGACTGTCGGCCAACGTCCTGACTTTC. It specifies CASSGGLSANVLTF.

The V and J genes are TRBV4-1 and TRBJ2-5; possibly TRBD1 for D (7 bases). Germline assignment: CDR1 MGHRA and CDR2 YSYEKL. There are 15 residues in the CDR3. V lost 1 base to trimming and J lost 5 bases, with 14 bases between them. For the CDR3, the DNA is TGCGCCAGCAGCCAAGTCTGGCCAGGGGGGGAGACCCAGTACTTC. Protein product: CASSQVWPGGETQYF.

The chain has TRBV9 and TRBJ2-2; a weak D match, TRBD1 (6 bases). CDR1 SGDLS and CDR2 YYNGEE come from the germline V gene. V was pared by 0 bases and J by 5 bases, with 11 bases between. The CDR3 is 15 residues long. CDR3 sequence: CASSVGQARTGELFF. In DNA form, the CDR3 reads TGTGCCAGCAGCGTAGGACAGGCAAGGACCGGGGAGCTGTTTTTT.

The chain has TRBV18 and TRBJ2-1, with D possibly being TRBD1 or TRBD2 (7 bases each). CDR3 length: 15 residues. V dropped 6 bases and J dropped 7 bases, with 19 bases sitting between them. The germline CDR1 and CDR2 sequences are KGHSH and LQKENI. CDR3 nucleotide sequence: TGTGCCAGCTCGACCGAGGCCAGGGGGGGGAATGAGCAGTTCTTC. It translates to CASSTEARGGNEQFF.

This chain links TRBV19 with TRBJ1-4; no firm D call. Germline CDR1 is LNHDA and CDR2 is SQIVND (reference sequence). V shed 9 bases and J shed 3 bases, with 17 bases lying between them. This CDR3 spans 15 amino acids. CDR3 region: CASSPFTVANEKLFF. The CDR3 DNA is TGTGCCAGCTCGCCGTTTACCGTGGCTAATGAAAAACTGTTTTTT.